This T cell receptor (beta chain) emerged from a study of T cell repertoires in cytomegalovirus infection. Study as a whole: Evidence of both CMV infection and a matching HLA type came from public TCR beta signatures.

TCRdb reprocessed the reads via MiXCR and lists one record per CDR3 protein. The profile shows fewer than 550,000 distinct CDR3 sequences, about a quarter of them singletons. CDR1 and CDR2 from the germline V gene are GTSNPN and SVGIG (reference sequence). The CDR3 loop spans 16 amino acids. V lost 4 bases and J lost 8, with 21 bases in between. On this clonotype: Its antigen remains unknown.

Study results and limitations: Cumulative frequency (of public TCR beta family members) identified carriers of CMV plus the relevant HLA. Ex vivo, HLA-C-restricted CMV-specific TCR beta clonotypes prevailed over the rest of the response.

Sequencing input: PBMCs. The sequence was obtained from a human donor in good health (CMV status not recorded). Some clones in this sample may be carry-over from other donors' samples. The rearrangement uses TRBV30 and TRBJ1-6, with no clear D. CDR3 DNA sequence: TGTGCCTGGACTCGAATCCCCGGATATCGGGATTCACCCCTCCACTTT. Amino acids: CAWTRIPGYRDSPLHF. The full variable domain, rest sourced from reference TRBV30 and TRBJ1-6, is SQTIHQWPATLVQPVGSPLSLECTVEGTSNPNLYWYRQAAGRGLQLLFYSVGIGQISSEVPQNLSASRPQDRQFILSSKKLLLSDSGFYLCAWTRIPGYRDSPLHFGNGTRLTVT.